Included here is one T cell receptor beta chain sequence, with context. Its antigen is still unknown. This entry is derived from a study of T-cell memory formation after mild COVID-19. Broader study findings: There were some responding clones in pre-infection memory, which suggested that cross-reactive memory had joined. Those CD4+ clones that contracted were mainly in CM and EM (CD8+ ones in EMRA). Confirmation was lacking for SARS-CoV-2 specificity of second-wave clones that peaked on day 37.

With constant-segment primers, 5'RACE yielded cDNA libraries of TCR alpha and TCR beta that carried sample barcodes and UMIs. Using its own MiXCR run on the 5' RACE reads, TCRdb lists one record per CDR3 protein. This sample yields roughly 250,000 distinct CDR3 sequences, of which 16% are seen a single time; around a fifth belongs to the top ten. The TCR sequence derives from a man aged 18 to 29 who had mild COVID-19 (a few samples of this study predate the infection). Cell type and time point are not known. Sequencing used PBMCs or a T cell subset sorted from them (not recorded which).

The DNA of the CDR3 is TGTGCCACCAGCAGAACAGGGTGGGAGCTGTTTTTT. Protein product: CATSRTGWELFF. The gene calls are TRBV15 and TRBJ2-2; D is possibly TRBD1 (6 bases). The CDR3 has 12 residues. Looked up from germline, CDR1 is LNHNV and CDR2 is YYDKDF (reference sequence). V was pared by 2 bases and J by 9 bases, with 7 bases between.